What follows are 10 T cell receptor beta chains derived from one specimen sequenced in a study of blood T cell repertoires in COVID-19. Sequencing used immunoSEQ multiplex PCR; TCRdb keeps in-frame clones, though not all of them. The repertoire consists of some 170,000 clones, with 80% to 90% occurring once and the leading ten covering approximately 19%. Sequences were obtained from peripheral blood. The source is a woman of 80 years or more with acute or convalescent COVID-19.

J is TRBJ1-1 and V is TRBV11-2; D remains ambiguous. V was trimmed by 6 bases and J by 1 base, leaving 15 bases between them. The CDR3 is made up of 15 amino acids. Per the germline V gene, CDR1 is SGHAT and CDR2 is FQNNGV. CDR3 in amino acids: CASRPTQFSNTEAFF. The CDR3 coding sequence is TGTGCCAGCAGACCCACCCAGTTCTCGAACACTGAAGCTTTCTTT.

This rearrangement joins TRBV2 to TRBJ2-2; perhaps TRBD2 as D (6 bases). The germline CDR1 and CDR2 sequences are SNHLY and FYNNEI. The CDR3 loop spans 13 amino acids. V lost 3 bases and J 7 bases, leaving 9 bases between the germline ends. The CDR3 DNA is TGTGCCAGCAGTGATTTCGGGGGCGGGGAGCTGTTTTTT. It codes for CASSDFGGGELFF.

This clone was counted a single time. V is TRBV6-5 and J is TRBJ2-4; a possible D gene is TRBD1 (6 bases). V was shortened by 6 bases and J by 5 bases, with 11 bases between the two germline ends. Looked up from germline, CDR1 is MNHEY and CDR2 is SVGAGI. This CDR3 is 13 amino acids long. This chain's CDR3 is CASRGGWENIQYF. DNA of the CDR3: TGTGCCAGCAGAGGGGGATGGGAAAACATTCAGTACTTC.

Only a few counts were recorded for this clone. The gene calls are TRBV11-2 and TRBJ1-5; TRBD1 agrees at 7 bases. CDR1 is SGHAT and CDR2 is FQNNGV in the germline V gene. This CDR3 comprises 17 residues. V trimming: 0 bases; J trimming: 4 bases; junction bases outside the gene matches: 9. The CDR3 here is CASSLDLRAGGNQPQHF. The CDR3 nucleotides are TGTGCCAGCAGCTTAGATCTACGGGCAGGGGGGAATCAGCCCCAGCATTTT.

This chain links TRBV20-1 with TRBJ1-1; D is perhaps TRBD1 (6 bases). The V and J ends lost 3 bases and 2 bases respectively, with 16 bases between them. This CDR3 comprises 15 residues. Looked up from germline, CDR1 is DFQATT and CDR2 is SNEGSKA (reference sequence). This CDR3 is CSASRPGVLNTEAFF. CDR3 nucleotide sequence: TGCAGTGCTAGTCGTCCAGGGGTCTTAAACACTGAAGCTTTCTTT.

This rearrangement joins TRBV7-2 to TRBJ1-4, with 9 bases that match TRBD1. The CDR3 has 15 amino acids. J was trimmed by 8 bases and V by 6 bases; bases with no gene match: 10. CDR1 and CDR2 from the germline V gene are SGHTA and FQGNSA. The CDR3 loop is CASRRRDRVEEKLFF. The CDR3 nucleotides read TGTGCCAGCAGACGCCGGGACAGGGTTGAAGAAAAACTGTTTTTT.

This chain uses TRBV21-1 with TRBJ2-1; the DNA was not compared with TRBD2, the D call given in the table. TRBV21-1 is a listed pseudogene. The CDR3 runs to 20 residues. The CDR3 DNA reads TGTGCCAGCAGCAATCCTAAGGGAGGACTAGCGAAAAGCTCCTACAATGAGCAGTTCTTC. The encoded protein is CASSNPKGGLAKSSYNEQFF.

This rearrangement joins TRBV27 to TRBJ2-2, with D perhaps matching TRBD1 (6 bases). This CDR3 region has 17 residues. The germline CDR1 and CDR2 sequences are MNHEY and SMNVEV (reference sequence). V was shortened by 6 bases and J by 5 bases, with 22 bases between the two germline ends. CDR3 protein: CASSAESGVGVTGELFF. The CDR3 DNA reads as TGTGCCAGCAGCGCCGAATCAGGGGTGGGGGTTACCGGGGAGCTGTTTTTT.

This clone turned up a few times. The J gene is TRBJ2-5, the V gene TRBV28; 10 positions agree with TRBD2. Germline V gives CDR1 MDHEN, CDR2 SYDVKM. This CDR3 is 18 amino acids long. After removal of 6 bases from V and 7 bases from J, the junction contained 20 bases not matched to a gene. The CDR3 DNA follows: TGTGCCAGCAGCCTCATTCCGGGTCTAGCGGGGGCCATGGGGACCCAGTACTTC. Encoded protein: CASSLIPGLAGAMGTQYF.

The chain uses TRBV3-1 (or the pseudogene TRBV3-2) and TRBJ2-3; D not resolved. CDR3 size: 13 residues. CDR1 and CDR2 (germline): LGHDT, YNNKEL (reference sequence). V was cut by 3 bases and J by 4 bases, with 8 bases left in between. The CDR3 loop is CASSQISADTQYF. CDR3 in DNA: TGTGCCAGCAGCCAGATTAGTGCAGATACGCAGTATTTT.